This T cell receptor (beta chain) was documented in a study of T cells in Graves' hyperthyroidism and ophthalmopathy. The study's findings and limits: Separation of ophthalmopathy from stable hyperthyroidism was achieved by a 13 V-J model. In blood, most of the thyroid clonotypes expanded above 0.001 were also present.

The authors deemed Graves' hyperthyroidism stable absent ophthalmopathy progression within 18 months. Diagnosis of hyperthyroidism was new in patients aged 18 to 65, and its duration was under 2 months. CDR1 is SNHLY and CDR2 is FYNNEI in the germline V gene. This CDR3 spans 13 amino acids. Trimming shortened V by 2 bases and J by 8 bases, and 12 bases separated the two germline ends. On this clonotype: Its antigen is unidentified.

Amplification targeted TCR beta CDR3 regions from RNA transcripts. Using the HTBI primer set, a first-round RT-PCR was run on the TCR CDR3. In TCRdb, the multiplex PCR reads were re-called with MiXCR into one record per CDR3 protein. The table includes about 740,000 distinct CDR3 sequences, 13% to 15% detected once. Sequenced: blood. This TCR was sampled from a young woman with Graves' hyperthyroidism. This sequence joins TRBV2 and TRBJ1-2; D remains unclear. The CDR3 region has the DNA TGTGCCAGCAGTGAAACCCGGGAGAGGGGCTACACCTTC. This gives the protein CASSETRERGYTF.